Listed below are T cell receptor beta chains from one sample, sequenced in a study of human T cells and chemical hapten exposure. TCRdb called the RACE reads again in MiXCR, with one record for every CDR3 protein. This table has tens of thousands of distinct CDR3 sequences, 6.7% appearing once. The sequencing here drew on whole blood, taken in connection with sensitization to the hapten diphenylcyclopropenone (DPC). These receptors were taken from a woman aged 30 to 39 with alopecia areata. Some clones in this sample may be carry-over from other donors' samples. The CDR3 runs from the conserved cysteine through the conserved F or W. D genes are given only for firm matches. Clone sizes are given selectively: once, few, many, or a class where the clone is expanded.

CDR3 DNA: TGTGCCAGCAGAAAACTAGCGGGCGGGGCAGATACGCAGTATTTT; CDR3 protein: CASRKLAGGADTQYF; D gene: TRBD2; J gene: TRBJ2-3; V gene: TRBV7-9; clone size: few
CDR3 DNA: TGTGCCAGCAGGGACAGGGGCTCGGTCAGAAATCAGCCCCAGCATTTT; CDR3 protein: CASRDRGSVRNQPQHF; D gene: TRBD1; J gene: TRBJ1-5; V gene: TRBV2; clone size: many
CDR3 DNA: TGTGCCAGCAGTCCAGGGGGTACCAACTATGGCTACACCTTC; CDR3 protein: CASSPGGTNYGYTF; D gene: TRBD1; J gene: TRBJ1-2; V gene: TRBV2; clone size: few
CDR3 DNA: TGTGCCGGGGACGGGTTCGTAGCCAACGTCCTGACTTTC; CDR3 protein: CAGDGFVANVLTF; D gene: NA; J gene: TRBJ2-6; V gene: TRBV30; clone size: many
CDR3 DNA: TGTGCCAGCAGCGTCAGGGACTATGGCTACACCTTC; CDR3 protein: CASSVRDYGYTF; D gene: NA; J gene: TRBJ1-2; V gene: TRBV12-3/TRBV12-4; clone size: many
CDR3 DNA: TGTGCCAGCAGTTACTCGTATGAGGGTTCGGGTTCACCCCTCCACTTT; CDR3 protein: CASSYSYEGSGSPLHF; D gene: NA; J gene: TRBJ1-6; V gene: TRBV6-6; clone size: few
CDR3 DNA: TGCAGCGCGGCGACTATTCACACCGGGGAGCTGTTTTTT; CDR3 protein: CSAATIHTGELFF; D gene: NA; J gene: TRBJ2-2; V gene: TRBV29-1; clone size: many
CDR3 DNA: TGTGCCTGGAGTGTTCAAGGTGGGGCCAACGTCCTGACTTTC; CDR3 protein: CAWSVQGGANVLTF; D gene: NA; J gene: TRBJ2-6; V gene: TRBV30; clone size: many
CDR3 DNA: TGCAGTGCTAGGCCGGTGGGCAGCGACTATGGCTACACCTTC; CDR3 protein: CSARPVGSDYGYTF; D gene: NA; J gene: TRBJ1-2; V gene: TRBV20-1; clone size: few
CDR3 DNA: TGCAGTGCTAGTGAGGTTTGGGAAAAACTGTTTTTT; CDR3 protein: CSASEVWEKLFF; D gene: NA; J gene: TRBJ1-4; V gene: TRBV20-1; clone size: NA
CDR3 DNA: TGCAGTGCTAGGTCCGGGCCAGAAAACATTCAGTACTTC; CDR3 protein: CSARSGPENIQYF; D gene: NA; J gene: TRBJ2-4; V gene: TRBV20-1; clone size: many
CDR3 DNA: TGTGCCATCAGCAAGACTAGCCTCATCTCCTACGAGCAGTACTTC; CDR3 protein: CAISKTSLISYEQYF; D gene: TRBD2; J gene: TRBJ2-7; V gene: TRBV10-3; clone size: NA
CDR3 DNA: TGTGCCAGCAGTTCCTACGGGAGCGGGGGGAATGAGCAGTTCTTC; CDR3 protein: CASSSYGSGGNEQFF; D gene: TRBD2; J gene: TRBJ2-1; V gene: TRBV27; clone size: many
CDR3 DNA: TGTGCCAGTAGTATGTCGGGCGGGGAGGCAGATACGCAGTATTTT; CDR3 protein: CASSMSGGEADTQYF; D gene: NA; J gene: TRBJ2-3; V gene: TRBV19; clone size: many
CDR3 DNA: TGTGCCAGCAGCCCCCAGCGGGGACTAGCGGAGACCCAGTACTTC; CDR3 protein: CASSPQRGLAETQYF; D gene: TRBD2; J gene: TRBJ2-5; V gene: TRBV5-5; clone size: many
CDR3 DNA: TGTGCCAGCAGCTTAGGTCCCCCGGGCAATCAGCCCCAGCATTTT; CDR3 protein: CASSLGPPGNQPQHF; D gene: NA; J gene: TRBJ1-5; V gene: TRBV7-6; clone size: few
CDR3 DNA: TGTGCCAGCAGCTTTTGGGGGACGAACACCATATATTTT; CDR3 protein: CASSFWGTNTIYF; D gene: NA; J gene: TRBJ1-3; V gene: TRBV5-4; clone size: NA
CDR3 DNA: TGTGCCAGCAGCTTTTCCGGGAATCAGCCCCAGCATTTT; CDR3 protein: CASSFSGNQPQHF; D gene: NA; J gene: TRBJ1-5; V gene: TRBV7-2; clone size: few
CDR3 DNA: TGCAGTGCTCCTACAGGGGACACTGAAGCTTTCTTT; CDR3 protein: CSAPTGDTEAFF; D gene: TRBD1; J gene: TRBJ1-1; V gene: TRBV20-1; clone size: many
CDR3 DNA: TGTGCCAGCAGCCCATCCAGGGGAGCAGGCACCGGGGAGCTGTTTTTT; CDR3 protein: CASSPSRGAGTGELFF; D gene: NA; J gene: TRBJ2-2; V gene: TRBV6-5; clone size: many
CDR3 DNA: TGTGCCAGCTCACCCTTCGAGACTAGCGGGTCACAAGCGCAGTATTTT; CDR3 protein: CASSPFETSGSQAQYF; D gene: TRBD2; J gene: TRBJ2-3; V gene: TRBV18; clone size: NA
CDR3 DNA: TGTGCCAGTAGTGCCCGGGGACAGGGGGTCAATCAGCCCCAGCATTTT; CDR3 protein: CASSARGQGVNQPQHF; D gene: TRBD1; J gene: TRBJ1-5; V gene: TRBV19; clone size: many
CDR3 DNA: TGTGCCAGCAGCCAGGGGGGGCAAGCGGGTCAGCCCCAGCATTTT; CDR3 protein: CASSQGGQAGQPQHF; D gene: NA; J gene: TRBJ1-5; V gene: TRBV3-1; clone size: many